Following are 11 T cell receptor beta chains from one sample sequenced in a study of T cell responses to AZD1222 COVID-19 vaccine. Here immunoSEQ multiplex PCR was the method, and the copy in TCRdb shows in-frame clones only, minus some. Among about 180,000 clones listed, 88% were seen once. This specimen was peripheral blood, taken on day 0 of AZD1222 vaccination. The receptor set was obtained from an adult in good health.

This clone showed up just once. The gene calls are TRBV5-6 and TRBJ1-1, with D uncertain. The germline gives CDR1 SGHDT, CDR2 YYEEEE. The CDR3 extends over 14 amino acids. V lost 6 bases, J lost 0 bases, and 12 bases lay in between. The CDR3 sequence is CASTLTDMNTEAFF. The CDR3 coding sequence is TGTGCCAGCACCCTGACTGATATGAACACTGAAGCTTTCTTT.

This chain links TRBV19 with TRBJ1-1; 9 bases line up with TRBD1. The CDR3 totals 14 residues. Trimming removed 3 bases from V and 5 bases from J; junction bases left unmatched: 4. Germline V CDR1 and CDR2: LNHDA, SQIVND (reference sequence). The DNA of the CDR3 is TGTGCCAGTAGTATCTTCGACAGGGGGACTGAAGCTTTCTTT. Its translation: CASSIFDRGTEAFF.

V usage is TRBV5-6 and J usage is TRBJ1-2; D possibly corresponds to TRBD1 (6 bases). The CDR3 covers 16 residues. V shed 2 bases and J shed 0 bases, with 14 bases lying between them. Germline V gene data show CDR1 as SGHDT and CDR2 as YYEEEE. The DNA of the CDR3 is TGTGCCAGCAGCTTAACTCAGGGGACCGCTAACTATGGCTACACCTTC. Amino acid sequence: CASSLTQGTANYGYTF. The complete variable domain, with remaining parts taken from reference TRBV5-6 and TRBJ1-2, reads DAGVTQSPTHLIKTRGQQVTLRCSPKSGHDTVSWYQQALGQGPQFIFQYYEEEERQRGNFPDRFSGHQFPNYSSELNVNALLLGDSALYLCASSLTQGTANYGYTFGSGTRLTVV.

J is TRBJ2-5 and V is TRBV21-1; the D call TRBD2 from the table was never checked on the DNA. TRBV21-1 is tagged as a pseudogene. CDR3 length equals 17 residues. The CDR3 DNA sequence: TGTGCCAGCAGCAAAGAGGAGGTAGCGGGGGGCCAAGAGACCCAGTACTTC. It codes for CASSKEEVAGGQETQYF.

The rearrangement joins TRBV30 to TRBJ2-2; the D gene could be TRBD1 or TRBD2 (7 bases each). Trimming stripped 3 bases from V and 0 bases from J, with 11 bases between. Germline CDR1 is GTSNPN and CDR2 is SVGIG (reference sequence). The CDR3 is 15 residues long. The DNA for the CDR3 is TGTGCCTGGAGGGGGGGGACAGCGAACACCGGGGAGCTGTTTTTT. As protein: CAWRGGTANTGELFF. The full variable domain, rest sourced from reference TRBV30 and TRBJ2-2, is SQTIHQWPATLVQPVGSPLSLECTVEGTSNPNLYWYRQAAGRGLQLLFYSVGIGQISSEVPQNLSASRPQDRQFILSSKKLLLSDSGFYLCAWRGGTANTGELFFGEGSRLTVL.

This clone turned up a few times. This chain links TRBV6-1 with TRBJ2-2; D ambiguous. The CDR3 loop spans 15 amino acids. From germline, CDR1 is MNHNS and CDR2 SASEGT. V was shortened by 3 bases and J by 3 bases, with 11 bases between the two germline ends. Written as DNA, the CDR3 is TGTGCCAGCAGTGATAGGGATGGGGACACCGGGGAGCTGTTTTTT. Amino acids: CASSDRDGDTGELFF.

Note on this clone: Other DNA sequences of this sample code for an identical CDR3. The chain recombines TRBV14 with TRBJ1-2; 7 bases line up with TRBD1. The V gene's germline CDR1 is SGHDN and CDR2 FVKESK. This CDR3 is 13 amino acids long. J lost 2 bases, V lost 3 bases, and 0 bases had no gene match. The CDR3 DNA follows: TGTGCCAGCAGCCAGACAGGGAACTATGGCTACACCTTC. This translates into CASSQTGNYGYTF.

This chain uses TRBV5-4 with TRBJ1-1; 9 bases match TRBD1. The V segment lost 0 bases and the J segment 6 bases; nucleotides outside the gene matches: 6. Germline V gene lookup returns CDR1 SGHNT and CDR2 YYREEE (reference sequence). There are 15 residues in the CDR3. CDR3 coding DNA: TGTGCCAGCAGCTTGGCGCCGGGACAGGGTGCTGAAGCTTTCTTT. Its translation is CASSLAPGQGAEAFF. The whole variable domain, remainder taken from reference TRBV5-4 and TRBJ1-1, is ETGVTQSPTHLIKTRGQQVTLRCSSQSGHNTVSWYQQALGQGPQFIFQYYREEENGRGNFPPRFSGLQFPNYSSELNVNALELDDSALYLCASSLAPGQGAEAFFGQGTRLTVV.

The chain uses TRBV25-1 and TRBJ1-2; 9 bases are shared with TRBD1. The CDR3 covers 15 residues. The trim removed 3 bases at V and 7 bases at J, leaving 9 bases unmatched. Germline-derived CDR1 and CDR2 are MGHDK and SYGVNS. CDR3: CASSDTGQGFAGYTF. The CDR3 DNA sequence: TGTGCCAGCAGTGACACAGGACAGGGGTTCGCTGGCTACACCTTC.

The genes are TRBV7-2 and TRBJ1-2; the D is unclear. The V and J ends lost 1 base and 2 bases respectively, with 5 bases between them. The CDR3 spans 13 residues. Looked up from germline, CDR1 is SGHTA and CDR2 is FQGNSA. CDR3 loop: CASSLGDNYGYTF. For the CDR3, the DNA is TGTGCCAGCAGCTTAGGAGACAACTATGGCTACACCTTC.

The chain links TRBV19 to TRBJ2-5; tentatively, D is TRBD2 (6 bases). The length of the CDR3 is 15 residues. V was shortened by 3 bases and J by 4 bases, with 15 bases between the two germline ends. CDR1 and CDR2 from the germline V gene are LNHDA and SQIVND (reference sequence). The chain's CDR3 is CASSIQGTPSETQYF. CDR3 bases: TGTGCCAGTAGTATTCAAGGGACTCCCTCAGAGACCCAGTACTTC.